Listed here is a single TCR beta chain. This record comes from a study of cytomegalovirus exposure and HLA in healthy donors. CDR1 is SGHVS and CDR2 is FQNEAQ in the germline V gene. The CDR3 runs 15 residues. V lost 5 bases to trimming and J lost 7 bases, with 20 bases between them. With 60 Vbeta and 13 Jbeta primers, the PCR was carried out. Data came from immunoSEQ multiplex PCR; TCRdb stores just in-frame clones and leaves some out. The repertoire holds 100,000 to 150,000 clones, with 80% to 90% as singletons. V is TRBV7-8 and J is TRBJ2-5; possibly TRBD1 for D (5 bases). The sequencing input was PBMCs. This TCR was recovered from a woman aged 40 to 50 in good health and CMV-seropositive. As DNA, the CDR3 is TGTGCCAGCAGCCAAGCTTCGGACATTCCAGGGACCCAGTACTTC. Translated, it gives CASSQASDIPGTQYF.